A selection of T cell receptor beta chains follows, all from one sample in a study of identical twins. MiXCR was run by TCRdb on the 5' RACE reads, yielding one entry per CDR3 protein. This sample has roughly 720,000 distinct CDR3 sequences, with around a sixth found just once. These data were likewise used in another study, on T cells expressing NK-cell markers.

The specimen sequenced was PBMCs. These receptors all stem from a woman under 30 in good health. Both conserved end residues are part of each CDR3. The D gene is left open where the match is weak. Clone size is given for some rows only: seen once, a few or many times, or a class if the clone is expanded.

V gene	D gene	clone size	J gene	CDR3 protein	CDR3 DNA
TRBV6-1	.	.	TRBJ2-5	CASLPLTGGGAKETQYF	TGTGCCAGCCTGCCCCTCACTGGTGGAGGGGCTAAGGAGACCCAGTACTTC
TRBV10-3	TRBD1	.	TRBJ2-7	CAIRGQGTSSYEQYF	TGTGCCATCAGAGGACAGGGGACGAGCTCCTACGAGCAGTACTTC
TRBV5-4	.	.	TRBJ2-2	CASQTTKTGELFF	TGTGCCAGCCAGACCACTAAGACCGGGGAGCTGTTTTTT
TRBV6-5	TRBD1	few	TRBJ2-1	CASSSRQGSSYNEQFF	TGTGCCAGCAGTTCAAGACAGGGGAGCTCCTACAATGAGCAGTTCTTC
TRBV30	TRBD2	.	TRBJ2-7	CAWSVRLAGVYEQYF	TGTGCCTGGAGTGTTCGACTAGCGGGAGTCTACGAGCAGTACTTC
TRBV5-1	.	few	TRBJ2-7	CASSFGADGSYEQYF	TGCGCCAGCAGCTTCGGGGCCGACGGCTCCTACGAGCAGTACTTC
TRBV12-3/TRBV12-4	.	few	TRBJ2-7	CASNENGGDYEQYF	TGTGCCAGCAACGAGAATGGGGGTGACTACGAGCAGTACTTC
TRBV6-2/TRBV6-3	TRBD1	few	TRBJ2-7	CASSYSIGTVYEQYF	TGTGCCAGCAGTTACTCGATCGGGACAGTCTACGAGCAGTACTTC
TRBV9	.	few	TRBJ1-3	CASSTNVGDTIYF	TGTGCCAGCAGCACGAATGTGGGGGACACCATATATTTT
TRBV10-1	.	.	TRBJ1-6	CASSEVGAAAPLHF	TGCGCCAGCAGTGAGGTGGGGGCGGCGGCACCCCTCCACTTT
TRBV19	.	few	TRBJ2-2	CASSIVWGVNTGELFF	TGTGCCAGTAGTATAGTTTGGGGGGTGAACACCGGGGAGCTGTTTTTT
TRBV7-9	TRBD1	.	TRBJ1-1	CAVDRGNTEAFF	TGTGCCGTAGACAGGGGGAACACTGAAGCTTTCTTT
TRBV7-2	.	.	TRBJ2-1	CASSLASSQFF	TGTGCCAGCAGCTTAGCCTCCTCGCAGTTCTTC
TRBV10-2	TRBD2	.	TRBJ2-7	CASMPGLARESEQYF	TGCGCCAGCATGCCGGGACTAGCGCGAGAGAGCGAGCAGTACTTC
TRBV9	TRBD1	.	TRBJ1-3	CASSATGTGALFGDTIYF	TGTGCCAGCAGCGCCACCGGGACAGGCGCCCTTTTCGGAGACACCATATATTTT
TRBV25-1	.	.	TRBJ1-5	CASSRGSQPQHF	TGTGCCAGCAGCAGGGGATCTCAGCCCCAGCATTTT
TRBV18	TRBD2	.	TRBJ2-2	CASSPTLAVNTGELFF	TGTGCCAGCTCACCCACTCTAGCGGTGAACACCGGGGAGCTGTTTTTT
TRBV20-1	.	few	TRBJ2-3	CSASGWRRGLNTQYF	TGCAGTGCTAGTGGATGGAGGCGGGGGCTAAATACGCAGTATTTT
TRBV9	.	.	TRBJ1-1	CASSGDRQGNTEAFF	TGTGCCAGCAGCGGAGATCGGCAGGGTAACACTGAAGCTTTCTTT
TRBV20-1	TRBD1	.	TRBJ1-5	CSTGTEKRQPQHF	TGCAGCACCGGGACAGAGAAGAGGCAGCCCCAGCATTTT
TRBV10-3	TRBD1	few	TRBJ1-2	CATETGGRLNYGYTF	TGTGCCACCGAGACAGGGGGCCGCCTTAACTATGGCTACACCTTC
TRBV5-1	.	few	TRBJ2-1	CASSLAVGAYNEQFF	TGCGCCAGCAGCTTGGCGGTTGGAGCCTACAATGAGCAGTTCTTC